This TCR beta chain was sequenced during a study of OX40 agonist ivuxolimab in advanced cancers. Regarding the research as a whole: Ivuxolimab, which targeted the costimulatory receptor OX40 (CD134), was an agonistic, fully human IgG2 monoclonal antibody. Partial responses were achieved by three dose-escalation patients, of whom one had hepatocellular carcinoma and two had cutaneous melanoma. Peripheral TCRbeta sequencing aimed to test whether ivuxolimab altered TCR sequence diversity and caused clonal T-cell expansion. The dose-escalation cohort was around 83% male with a mean age of roughly 60 years, ranging from roughly 20 to 85. The paper covers the monotherapy dose-escalation part of the phase I ivuxolimab trial, which included N = 52 patients. Intravenous ivuxolimab was administered to patients every 2 weeks at six dose levels: 0.01, 0.1, 0.3, 1.5, 3 and 10 mg/kg. Patients were allowed to have had prior anti-PD-1, anti-PD-L1 or anti-CTLA-4 therapy, and more than 35% of the dose-escalation patients had been treated with checkpoint inhibitors. Of the approximately 54 dose-escalation patients, hepatocellular carcinoma was present in approximately 20, melanoma in roughly 15, renal cell carcinoma in 9 and head and neck cancer in 9. The paper's findings and limits, for the study overall: In partial responders in the 0.1-3.0 mg/kg groups, normalized peripheral clonal expansion was found to be among the lowest, especially among CD8+ T cells. Clonal expansion of both CD4+ and CD8+ blood T cells was observed from baseline to week 6 at doses 0.1 to 3.0 mg/kg. Which antigens the clonally expanded peripheral T cells were specific for was not determined. After ivuxolimab, expanded clones were on average more numerous among CD8+ T cells than among CD4+ T cells. Low levels of normalized T-cell clonal expansion were also seen in some patients who did not respond.

This clone appeared a single time. Its antigen remains undetermined. Base-call qualities are not available, and no considerably larger clone is one nucleotide away. The trial excluded patients who had a history of autoimmune disease or who were on systemic immunosuppression. Peripheral blood for TCR sequencing was collected from all dose cohorts at baseline, on cycle 4 day 1, and on cycle 7 day 1. The samples were drawn from a first-in-human, open-label, multicenter phase I dose-escalation trial of ivuxolimab. Adults with locally advanced or metastatic head and neck squamous cell, hepatocellular, melanoma or renal cell carcinoma were enrolled in the trial. Before TCR sequencing, CD4+ and CD8+ T cells were separately sorted from peripheral blood. Genomic DNA was extracted from sorted cells for sequencing of the TCRbeta CDR3 region. The immunoSEQ Assay was used for sequencing of TCRbeta CDR3 regions. Held by TCRdb, this immuneACCESS table contains in-frame sequences only and omits some clones. Under half of the omission traces to an unresolved V gene where checked; the cause of the rest is unknown. The sample includes 50,000 to 60,000 clones, with approximately 86% observed a single time. The top ten clonotypes cover about 1% of the sample.

Sequences were derived from CD4+ or CD8+ T cells sorted from blood, sampled in a trial of the OX40 agonist ivuxolimab. The TCR was taken from an adult with an advanced solid tumor such as melanoma, head and neck, liver or kidney cancer.

The CDR3 reads CASLEASKGAFF. The sequence in DNA is TGTGCCAGCCTCGAGGCATCCAAGGGAGCTTTCTTT. Rearrangement joined TRBV28 to TRBJ1-1; no confident D gene assignment can be made. CDR1 and CDR2, looked up from the germline V gene, are MDHEN and SYDVKM. V is cut by 8 bases and J by 10 bases, and the space between the germline ends is 17 bases. The CDR3 goes from the cysteine to the phenylalanine over 12 residues. Here the CDR3 DNA is all that survives: 36 bases in frame from base 1.